This T cell receptor (beta chain) was sequenced during a study of brain metastases from non-small cell lung cancer. The CDR3 covers 11 residues. V lost 8 bases and J 1 base, leaving 6 bases between the germline ends. Germline V gene lookup returns CDR1 SQVTM and CDR2 ANQGSEA. Of note for this clone: The antigen is not known.

Regarding the study as a whole: Brain metastases shared most TCR repertoire with primaries, with sparse T cells. Brain metastases had lower T-cell infiltration than primary tumors. Expanded T-cell clones appeared in around 58% of brain metastases over primaries.

Repertoires were generated with immunoSEQ multiplex PCR, while TCRdb's copy carries only in-frame clones and drops some. This sample has approximately 2,600 clones, with about 80% found just once. This clonotype was obtained from a donor at least 40 years old with non-small cell lung cancer. The chain links TRBV29-1 to TRBJ2-1; no definite D call. Sequencing was done on a sample of tissue from a brain metastasis. CDR3 in amino acids: CSLRSYNEQFF. The DNA for the CDR3 is TGCAGCTTACGATCCTACAATGAGCAGTTCTTC.